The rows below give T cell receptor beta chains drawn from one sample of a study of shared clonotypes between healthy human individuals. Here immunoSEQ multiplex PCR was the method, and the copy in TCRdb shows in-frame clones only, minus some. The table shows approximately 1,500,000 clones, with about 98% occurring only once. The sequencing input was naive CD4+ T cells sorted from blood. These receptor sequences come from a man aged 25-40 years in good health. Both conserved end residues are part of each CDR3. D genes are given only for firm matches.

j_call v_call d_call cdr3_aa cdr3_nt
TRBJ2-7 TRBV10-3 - CAISESLAQAPYEQYF TGTGCCATCAGTGAGTCATTAGCACAGGCCCCCTACGAGCAGTACTTC
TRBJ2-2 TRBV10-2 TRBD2 CASRGLVGGTGELFF TGCGCCAGCAGGGGACTAGTGGGGGGGACCGGGGAGCTGTTTTTT
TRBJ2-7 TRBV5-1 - CASSLGPISYEQYF TGCGCCAGCAGCTTGGGGCCAATCTCCTACGAGCAGTACTTC
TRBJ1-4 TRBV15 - CATSRPGLQGNEKLFF TGTGCCACCAGCAGACCAGGTTTACAGGGTAATGAAAAACTGTTTTTT
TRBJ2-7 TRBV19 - CASSGSGSSYEQYF TGTGCCAGTAGTGGGTCAGGCTCATCCTACGAGCAGTACTTC
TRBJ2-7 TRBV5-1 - CASSVQGPYEQYF TGCGCCAGCAGCGTACAGGGTCCCTACGAGCAGTACTTC
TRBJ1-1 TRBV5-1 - CASSWQGLDGTSEAFF TGCGCCAGCAGCTGGCAGGGGCTTGATGGGACGTCTGAAGCTTTCTTT
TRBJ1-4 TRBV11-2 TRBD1 CASSRQGAFEKLFF TGTGCCAGCAGCAGACAGGGGGCTTTCGAAAAACTGTTTTTT
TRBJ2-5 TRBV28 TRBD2 CASRGLAGGVETQYF TGTGCCAGCAGGGGACTAGCGGGAGGGGTAGAGACCCAGTACTTC
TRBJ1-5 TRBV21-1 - CASSTLSNQPQHF TGTGCCAGCAGCACGCTTAGCAATCAGCCCCAGCATTTT